The 29 T cell receptor beta chains below were found in one sample sequenced in a study of EBV T-cell therapy then PD-1 blockade in nasopharyngeal carcinoma. Antigens for these TCRs are unknown. This sample's treatment: AdE1-LMPpoly-expanded autologous EBV-specific T-cell therapy followed by anti-PD-1 nivolumab. Only in-frame clones appear in the TCRdb table, and some are missing; sequencing was by immunoSEQ multiplex PCR. The table shows about 17,000 clones, with approximately 83% occurring only once. Specimen: CD8+ T cells from blood, collected at day 0 from a patient whose treatment included autologous EBV-specific T cells and nivolumab. These TCRs come from a man aged 35 to 55 with nasopharyngeal carcinoma.

The chain combines TRBV15 with TRBJ2-5; 7 nucleotides match TRBD1. There are 14 residues in the CDR3. After removal of 1 base from V and 3 bases from J, the junction contained 2 bases not matched to a gene. Germline CDR1 reads LNHNV; CDR2 reads YYDKDF (reference sequence). The CDR3 DNA reads as TGTGCCACCAGCAGAGGGACAGGTAAAGAGACCCAGTACTTC. Its translation is CATSRGTGKETQYF.

This clone appeared a few times. The chain uses TRBV7-9 and TRBJ1-3; D remains unclear. V was trimmed by 4 bases and J by 0 bases, leaving 7 bases between them. CDR3 length: 14 amino acids. Per germline, CDR1 SEHNR and CDR2 FQNEAQ (reference sequence). For the CDR3, the DNA is TGTGCCAGCAGCTCGCCGGGCTCTGGAAACACCATATATTTT. Translated, it gives CASSSPGSGNTIYF.

V gene TRBV5-4 combines with J gene TRBJ1-4, with 8 bases aligning to TRBD1. J was trimmed by 7 bases and V by 0 bases; bases with no gene match: 5. CDR1 is SGHNT, CDR2 YYREEE, per germline (reference sequence). The length of the CDR3 is 15 residues. The CDR3: CASSLGQGSAEKLFF. In nucleotides, the CDR3 is TGTGCCAGCAGCTTGGGACAGGGGTCGGCTGAAAAACTGTTTTTT.

V is TRBV11-3 and J is TRBJ2-5, with 10 bases lining up with TRBD2. The CDR3 runs 16 residues. Germline V gene sequence: CDR1 SGHNT, CDR2 YENEEA. V was clipped by 3 bases and J by 4 bases; unmatched bases: 8. The DNA for the CDR3 is TGTGCCAGCAGCTTGAGAGCCAGCGGGGGGGGAGAGACCCAGTACTTC. Encoded protein: CASSLRASGGGETQYF.

CDR3 nucleotides: TGTGCCACCAGCAGTACAGGGCTTAATTCACCCCTCCACTTT. Amino acid sequence: CATSSTGLNSPLHF. V is TRBV15 and J is TRBJ1-6; possibly TRBD1 for D (6 bases). The CDR3 contains 14 residues. The V end lost 3 bases, the J end lost 6 bases, and 9 bases lay between the germline ends. Per the germline V gene, CDR1 is LNHNV and CDR2 is YYDKDF (reference sequence).

The chain combines TRBV5-1 with TRBJ1-1; D perhaps matches TRBD1 (6 bases). There are 14 residues in the CDR3. V was shortened by 4 bases and J by 4 bases, with 14 bases between the two germline ends. Per germline, CDR1 SGHRS and CDR2 YFSETQ. The CDR3 DNA reads TGCGCCAGCAGCACCCCGGACAGTTTCACTGAAGCTTTCTTT. Protein product: CASSTPDSFTEAFF.

This clone came up once. The chain links TRBV13 to TRBJ1-6; TRBD1 agrees at 7 bases. The CDR3 has 15 amino acids. V was clipped by 6 bases and J by 6 bases; unmatched bases: 8. Germline V lookup: CDR1 PRHDT, CDR2 FYEKMQ (reference sequence). The CDR3 bases are TGTGCCAGCAGTCTTCAGACAGGGTTTAATTCACCCCTCCACTTT. Translation: CASSLQTGFNSPLHF.

As to this clone: The same CDR3 is also encoded by other DNA sequences in this sample. The rearrangement links TRBV9 to TRBJ2-3, with D perhaps TRBD2 (7 bases). The V end lost 4 bases, the J end lost 6 bases, and 15 bases lay between the germline ends. This CDR3 region has 14 residues. Germline CDR1 and CDR2: SGDLS and YYNGEE. CDR3 coding DNA: TGTGCCAGCAGCCCAGGCGGGGGCCCCGATACGCAGTATTTT. Amino acid sequence: CASSPGGGPDTQYF.

The chain links TRBV5-6 to TRBJ1-1; a possible D gene is TRBD1 (6 bases). The germline CDR1 and CDR2 sequences are SGHDT and YYEEEE. This CDR3 has 13 amino acids. Trimming removed 3 bases from V and 4 bases from J, with 10 bases in between. The CDR3 loop reads CASSSTGSTEAFF. CDR3 coding DNA: TGTGCCAGCAGCTCGACAGGATCCACTGAAGCTTTCTTT.

Concerning this clone: One end of the junction fails to match germline, which may point to a read error. This chain uses TRBV2 with TRBJ1-6; tentatively, D is TRBD1 (6 bases). Germline loops: CDR1 SNHLY, CDR2 FYNNEI. The CDR3 totals 10 residues. The CDR3 bases are TGTGCCAGCAGGGGGGGCAGGCTACGCTTT. Translated: CASRGGRLRF.

V usage is TRBV9 and J usage is TRBJ2-5; the D gene is possibly TRBD1 (6 bases). Germline loops: CDR1 SGDLS, CDR2 YYNGEE. The germline V and J ends were trimmed by 4 bases and 9 bases, with 13 bases remaining between them. This CDR3 is 12 amino acids long. This chain's CDR3 is CASSPGVGAQYF. The DNA of the CDR3 is TGTGCCAGCAGCCCAGGGGTGGGGGCCCAGTACTTC.

This clone was seen just once. The chain has TRBV15 and TRBJ2-7; the D is unclear. CDR1 is LNHNV, CDR2 YYDKDF, per germline (reference sequence). V was cut by 2 bases and J by 1 base, with 9 bases left in between. This CDR3 region has 14 residues. The CDR3 DNA is TGTGCCACCAGCAGAAATAGGGTGTCCTACGAGCAGTACTTC. Its translation is CATSRNRVSYEQYF.

The rearrangement joins TRBV10-3 to TRBJ1-1, with D possibly matching TRBD1 (6 bases). The germline gives CDR1 ENHRY, CDR2 SYGVKD. The CDR3 contains 14 residues. Trimming removed 7 bases at V and 1 base at J, with 13 bases between. The CDR3 DNA reads as TGTGCCATCAACCCGGGACACACGAACACTGAAGCTTTCTTT. Its protein is CAINPGHTNTEAFF.

V gene TRBV2 combines with J gene TRBJ2-1; the D is unclear. The CDR3 runs to 11 residues. Germline V gives CDR1 SNHLY, CDR2 FYNNEI. The germline V and J ends were trimmed by 6 bases and 8 bases, with 8 bases remaining between them. CDR3 nucleotides: TGTGCCAGCAGGGTGGTCCATGAGCAGTTCTTC. Amino acids: CASRVVHEQFF.

V usage is TRBV6-1 and J usage is TRBJ2-7; D call uncertain. The CDR3 has 11 amino acids. The V gene lost 0 bases and the J gene lost 7 bases, with 4 bases spanning the gap. Germline V lookup: CDR1 MNHNS, CDR2 SASEGT. The CDR3 region has the DNA TGTGCCAGCAGTGAAGCGAGTGAGCAGTACTTC. Encoded protein: CASSEASEQYF.

V and J are TRBV5-1 and TRBJ1-2; the match to TRBD1 covers 8 bases. The CDR3 sequence is 14 residues long. CDR1 and CDR2 from the germline V gene are SGHRS and YFSETQ. The V and J ends lost 0 bases and 3 bases, in that order; junction bases with no gene match: 1. Here the CDR3 reads CASSLETGDYGYTF. CDR3 bases: TGCGCCAGCAGCTTGGAGACAGGGGACTATGGCTACACCTTC. The full variable domain, rest sourced from reference TRBV5-1 and TRBJ1-2, is KAGVTQTPRYLIKTRGQQVTLSCSPISGHRSVSWYQQTPGQGLQFLFEYFSETQRNKGNFPGRFSGRQFSNSRSEMNVSTLELGDSALYLCASSLETGDYGYTFGSGTRLTVV.

The chain employs TRBV4-1 and TRBJ1-5; maybe TRBD1 (5 bases). Trimming stripped 4 bases from V and 3 bases from J, with 19 bases between. The CDR3 sequence is 17 residues long. CDR1 MGHRA and CDR2 YSYEKL come from the germline V gene. In nucleotides, the CDR3 is TGCGCCAGCAGCCCGCTCGGGGCAGGAATATACAATCAGCCCCAGCATTTT. This translates into CASSPLGAGIYNQPQHF.

The genes are TRBV4-2 and TRBJ1-6; 9 nucleotides line up with TRBD1. Germline assignment: CDR1 LGHNA and CDR2 YNFKEQ. The CDR3 covers 14 residues. With 3 bases clipped from V and 8 bases from J, the junction kept 2 bases outside the gene matches. The CDR3 protein is CASSQGQGHSPLHF. CDR3 sequence (DNA): TGTGCCAGCAGCCAGGGACAGGGACATTCACCCCTCCACTTT.

This clone showed up just a few times. The chain employs TRBV12-3 or TRBV12-4 and TRBJ2-3; TRBD1 agrees at 7 bases. The CDR3 sequence is 13 residues long. V gave up 7 bases and J gave up 6 bases; unmatched junction bases: 7. CDR3 sequence (DNA): TGTGCCAGCACCCTTAGACAGGGTGATACGCAGTATTTT. Translating it yields CASTLRQGDTQYF.

The rearrangement joins TRBV9 to TRBJ1-2, with 8 bases aligning to TRBD1. Per germline, CDR1 SGDLS and CDR2 YYNGEE. The V and J ends lost 5 bases and 8 bases, in that order; junction bases with no gene match: 2. The CDR3 loop spans 11 amino acids. The CDR3, as DNA: TGTGCCAGCAGGGACAGGGAGGGCTACACCTTC. This sequence encodes CASRDREGYTF.

The chain joins TRBV9 to TRBJ1-1; perhaps TRBD1 as D (6 bases). This CDR3 is 16 amino acids long. Trimming took off 4 bases at V and 1 base at J, with 17 bases between the two ends. CDR1 is SGDLS, CDR2 YYNGEE, per germline. CDR3 DNA: TGTGCCAGCAGCCTTAGTTGGGGGACACAGAACACTGAAGCTTTCTTT. Its translation is CASSLSWGTQNTEAFF.

Here the CDR3 reads CASSLVGQGASNEKLFF. The CDR3 DNA is TGTGCCAGCAGCTTGGTGGGACAGGGGGCTTCTAATGAAAAACTGTTTTTT. The rearrangement links TRBV5-8 to TRBJ1-4, with 12 bases fitting TRBD1. V lost 0 bases and J lost 3; bases outside the gene matches: 3. This CDR3 comprises 17 residues. The germline V gene encodes CDR1 SGHTS and CDR2 YDEGEE.

The CDR3 sequence: CASSWRRISNQPQHF. CDR3 DNA: TGTGCCAGTAGTTGGAGACGGATTAGCAATCAGCCCCAGCATTTT. The chain combines TRBV19 with TRBJ1-5; D is unresolved. The V gene lost 5 bases and the J gene lost 0 bases, with 11 bases spanning the gap. The CDR3 has 15 amino acids. Germline V gene lookup returns CDR1 LNHDA and CDR2 SQIVND (reference sequence).

The CDR3 spells CASSYSSNEQFF. CDR3 DNA: TGTGCCAGCAGTTACAGTTCCAATGAGCAGTTCTTC. The chain joins TRBV6-6 to TRBJ2-1; D unclear. The germline CDR1 and CDR2 sequences are MNHNY and SVGAGI (reference sequence). Trimming stripped 2 bases from V and 6 bases from J, with 5 bases between. CDR3 length: 12 residues.

The chain combines TRBV10-3 with TRBJ1-5; TRBD1 might be the D (5 bases). The CDR3 has 13 amino acids. V was trimmed by 8 bases and J by 0 bases, leaving 8 bases between them. Per germline, CDR1 ENHRY and CDR2 SYGVKD. The CDR3 spells CAIGQGSNQPQHF. CDR3 DNA: TGTGCCATCGGGCAGGGTAGCAATCAGCCCCAGCATTTT.

The chain recombines TRBV30 with TRBJ1-5; TRBD1 might be the D (5 bases). CDR3 length equals 16 residues. Germline CDR1 and CDR2: GTSNPN and SVGIG (reference sequence). Trimming shortened V by 2 bases and J by 4 bases, and 18 bases separated the two germline ends. As DNA, the CDR3 is TGTGCCTGGAGTCCTAGGGAGAGGGGAGGAAATCAGCCCCAGCATTTT. Protein: CAWSPRERGGNQPQHF.

V and J are TRBV6-2 or TRBV6-3 and TRBJ2-3; 9 bases match TRBD2. The CDR3 spans 16 residues. Germline-derived CDR1 and CDR2 are MNHEY and SVGEGT. Losses at the gene ends were 5 bases for V and 8 bases for J; bases not matched to a gene: 14. The CDR3 sequence is CASSRPQRGVYGTQYF. CDR3 bases: TGTGCCAGCAGTAGGCCCCAGCGGGGGGTGTATGGTACGCAGTATTTT.

This chain connects TRBV28 to TRBJ2-7; D gene uncertain. Per the germline V gene, CDR1 is MDHEN and CDR2 is SYDVKM. The CDR3 is 15 residues long. Trimming pared 3 bases from V and 0 bases from J, leaving 12 bases between. The CDR3 reads CASSFKGRISYEQYF. CDR3 bases: TGTGCCAGCAGTTTTAAGGGCAGGATCTCCTACGAGCAGTACTTC.

The gene calls are TRBV4-3 and TRBJ2-7; 7 nucleotides align to TRBD1. The V gene's germline CDR1 is LGHNA and CDR2 YSLEER. The CDR3 has 14 residues. V shed 4 bases, J shed 4 bases, and the junction held 7 bases outside the gene matches. For the CDR3, the DNA is TGCGCCAGCAGCCCCCGACAGGGATCATACGAGCAGTACTTC. Residues: CASSPRQGSYEQYF.